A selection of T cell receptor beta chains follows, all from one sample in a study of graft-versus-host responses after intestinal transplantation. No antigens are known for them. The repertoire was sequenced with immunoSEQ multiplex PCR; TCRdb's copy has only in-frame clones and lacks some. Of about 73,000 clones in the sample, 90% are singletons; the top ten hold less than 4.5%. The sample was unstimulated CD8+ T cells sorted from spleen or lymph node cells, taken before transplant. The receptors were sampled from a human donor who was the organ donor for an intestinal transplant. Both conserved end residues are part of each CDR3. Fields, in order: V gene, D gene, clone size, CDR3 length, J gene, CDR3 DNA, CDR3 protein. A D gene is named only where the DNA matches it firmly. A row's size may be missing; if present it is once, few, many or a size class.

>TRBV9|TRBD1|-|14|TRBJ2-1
TGTGCCAGCAGCGTCGACAGGGCGAGCAATGAGCAGTTCTTC
CASSVDRASNEQFF
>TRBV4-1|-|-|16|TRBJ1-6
TGCGCCAGCAGCCAAACAGGGACCGCGTATAATTCACCCCTCCACTTT
CASSQTGTAYNSPLHF
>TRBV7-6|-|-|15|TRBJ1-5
TGTGCCAGCAGCTACAGGGCCAATAGCAATCAGCCCCAGCATTTT
CASSYRANSNQPQHF
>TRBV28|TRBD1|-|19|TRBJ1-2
TGTGCCAGCAGTCCCCTGTTGAGGGGGCTAAGAAGAGCTAACTATGGCTACACCTTC
CASSPLLRGLRRANYGYTF
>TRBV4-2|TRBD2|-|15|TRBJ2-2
TGTGCCAGCAGGGGGACTCAACCGGGAGGCGGGGAGCTGTTTTTT
CASRGTQPGGGELFF
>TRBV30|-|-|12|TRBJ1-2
TGTGCCTGGAAGTGGGGGGGTGATGGCTACACCTTC
CAWKWGGDGYTF
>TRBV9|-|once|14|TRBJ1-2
TGTGCCAGCAGCGTAGTTGAACAGAGTCATGGCTACACCTTC
CASSVVEQSHGYTF
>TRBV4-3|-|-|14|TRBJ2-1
TGCGCCAGCAGCCAAGCCCTATTCGACAATGAGCAGTTCTTC
CASSQALFDNEQFF
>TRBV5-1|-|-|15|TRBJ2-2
TGCGCCAGCAGCCCTGTCGGGGGAGGCACCGGGGAGCTGTTTTTT
CASSPVGGGTGELFF
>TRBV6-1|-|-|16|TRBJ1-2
TGTGCCAGCAGTGAAACCACAGGGCGGGTTAGTTATGGCTACACCTTC
CASSETTGRVSYGYTF
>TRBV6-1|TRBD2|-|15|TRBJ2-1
TGTGCCAGCAGCAGTCTAGCGGGGGGGAACAATGAGCAGTTCTTC
CASSSLAGGNNEQFF
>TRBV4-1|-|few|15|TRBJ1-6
TGCGCCAGCAGCCACCCACAGGGTACAAATTCACCCCTCCACTTT
CASSHPQGTNSPLHF
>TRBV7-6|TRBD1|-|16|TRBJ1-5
TGTGCCAGCAGCCCCCAAACAGGGGTCAGCAATCAGCCCCAGCATTTT
CASSPQTGVSNQPQHF
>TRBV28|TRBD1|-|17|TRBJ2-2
TGTGCCAGCTGCGCCCTTCCGGGACAGCCGAACACCGGGGAGCTGTTTTTT
CASCALPGQPNTGELFF
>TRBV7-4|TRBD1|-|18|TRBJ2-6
TGTGCCAGCAGCCCAACAGGGGACGGCGCGGACGGGGCCAACGTCCTGACTTTC
CASSPTGDGADGANVLTF
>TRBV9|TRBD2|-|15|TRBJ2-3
TGTGCCAGCAGCGTAGAACTAGCGGACACAGATACGCAGTATTTT
CASSVELADTDTQYF
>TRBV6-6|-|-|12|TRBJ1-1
TGTGCCAGCAGTATGCAGGGGATCGGGGCTTTCTTT
CASSMQGIGAFF
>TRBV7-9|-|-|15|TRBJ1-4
TGTGCCAGCAGTATTAATCAGGGCCTTGCTGAAAAACTGTTTTTT
CASSINQGLAEKLFF
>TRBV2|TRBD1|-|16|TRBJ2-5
TGTGCCAGCAGTGCCGCGCAGGGGGCGGTTGTCGAGACCCAGTACTTC
CASSAAQGAVVETQYF
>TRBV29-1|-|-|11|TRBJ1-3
TGCAGCGTTTACTCTGGAAACACCATATATTTT
CSVYSGNTIYF
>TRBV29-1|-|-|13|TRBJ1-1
TGCAGCGTTGAAGATCCGACAAGCACCGAAGCTTTCTTT
CSVEDPTSTEAFF
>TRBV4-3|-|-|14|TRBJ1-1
TGCGCCAGCAGCCAAGGCAGGGCGAACACTGAAGCTTTCTTT
CASSQGRANTEAFF
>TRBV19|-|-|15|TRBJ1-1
TGTGCCAGTAGTGTGGGGGGGTCCCTCAATGCTGAAGCTTTCTTT
CASSVGGSLNAEAFF
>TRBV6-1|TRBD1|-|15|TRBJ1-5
TGTGCCAGCAGTGAAGGACAGGGGGCGAGACAGCCCCAGCATTTT
CASSEGQGARQPQHF
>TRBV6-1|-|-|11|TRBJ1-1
TGTGCCAGCAGTGAAGTAGAAGAAGCTTTCTTT
CASSEVEEAFF
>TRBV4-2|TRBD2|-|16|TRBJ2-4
TGTGCCAGCACCCTCAGCGGGGGGGCCGGTGGGGACATTCAGTACTTC
CASTLSGGAGGDIQYF
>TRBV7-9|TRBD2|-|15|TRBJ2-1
TGTGCCAGCAGCCCAGCGGGGTCCTCCTACAATGAGCAGTTCTTC
CASSPAGSSYNEQFF
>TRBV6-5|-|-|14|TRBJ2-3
TGTGCCAGCGCGAGTGGGCAAGCCACAGATACGCAGTATTTT
CASASGQATDTQYF